A selection of T cell receptor beta chains follows, all from one sample in a study of T cells in narcolepsy. The protocol was immunoSEQ multiplex PCR, while the TCRdb copy is restricted to in-frame clones and leaves out a portion. The sample has fewer than 25,000 clones, roughly 85% seen once. Input material: memory (CD45RA-) CD4+ T cells from blood. These TCRs come from a human donor in good health. The CDR3 runs from the conserved cysteine through the conserved F or W. The D gene is left open where the match is weak. Not all rows give a size; the values are once, few, many and, for expanded clones, a class.

D: .; size: .; J: TRBJ2-7; V: TRBV6-6; length: 15; CDR3: CASRIAGTTSYEQYF; DNA: TGTGCCAGCAGAATCGCCGGGACAACATCCTACGAGCAGTACTTC
D: TRBD1; size: .; J: TRBJ2-1; V: TRBV2; length: 14; CDR3: CASTLRQGDNEQFF; DNA: TGTGCCAGCACCCTGAGACAGGGTGACAATGAGCAGTTCTTC
D: .; size: .; J: TRBJ1-5; V: TRBV28; length: 11; CDR3: CASSFRQPQHF; DNA: TGTGCCAGCAGTTTTCGGCAGCCCCAGCATTTT
D: .; size: .; J: TRBJ1-1; V: TRBV5-6; length: 13; CDR3: CASSFGTRGEAFF; DNA: TGTGCCAGCAGCTTTGGGACCCGGGGTGAAGCTTTCTTT
D: .; size: .; J: TRBJ1-1; V: TRBV11-2; length: 15; CDR3: CASSSKTGPGTEAFF; DNA: TGTGCCAGCAGCTCCAAAACAGGGCCGGGAACTGAAGCTTTCTTT
D: .; size: .; J: TRBJ2-7; V: TRBV11-2; length: 14; CDR3: CASSRPGGAYEQYF; DNA: TGTGCCAGCAGCCGCCCGGGGGGCGCCTACGAGCAGTACTTC
D: .; size: .; J: TRBJ2-7; V: TRBV28; length: 16; CDR3: CASSFWQVGTFSEQYF; DNA: TGTGCCAGCAGTTTTTGGCAGGTGGGTACATTTAGCGAGCAGTACTTC
D: .; size: .; J: TRBJ1-2; V: TRBV28; length: 14; CDR3: CASRRMEVAYGYTF; DNA: TGTGCCAGCAGACGTATGGAGGTAGCGTATGGCTACACCTTC
D: TRBD2; size: .; J: TRBJ2-7; V: TRBV4-2; length: 15; CDR3: CASSLGTSGRYEQYF; DNA: TGTGCCAGCAGCCTTGGGACTAGCGGAAGGTACGAGCAGTACTTC
D: .; size: .; J: TRBJ2-3; V: TRBV7-9; length: 14; CDR3: CASSLPVVTDTQYF; DNA: TGTGCCAGCAGCCTCCCCGTCGTCACAGATACGCAGTATTTT
D: .; size: .; J: TRBJ1-2; V: TRBV11-2; length: 15; CDR3: CASSLEGGTLGGYTF; DNA: TGTGCCAGCAGCTTAGAAGGGGGGACCCTTGGAGGCTACACCTTC
D: .; size: .; J: TRBJ2-7; V: TRBV7-2; length: 11; CDR3: CASSSPYEQYF; DNA: TGTGCCAGCAGCTCCCCTTACGAGCAGTACTTC
D: .; size: .; J: TRBJ1-1; V: TRBV19; length: 13; CDR3: CASRRRTNTEAFF; DNA: TGTGCCAGTAGGAGACGGACGAACACTGAAGCTTTCTTT
D: TRBD1; size: .; J: TRBJ1-4; V: TRBV4-1; length: 17; CDR3: CASSQSKTGTGSEKLFF; DNA: TGCGCCAGCAGCCAATCTAAAACCGGGACAGGTAGTGAAAAACTGTTTTTT
D: .; size: once; J: TRBJ2-7; V: TRBV5-1; length: 15; CDR3: CASSSPTSATHEQYF; DNA: TGCGCCAGCAGCAGCCCAACCTCAGCCACCCACGAGCAGTACTTC
D: .; size: .; J: TRBJ2-7; V: TRBV4-1; length: 13; CDR3: CASSSDLTYEQYF; DNA: TGTGCCAGCAGTTCCGACCTCACCTACGAGCAGTACTTC
D: .; size: few; J: TRBJ2-1; V: TRBV6-5; length: 11; CDR3: CASQGGGSQFF; DNA: TGTGCCAGCCAGGGGGGGGGTTCGCAGTTCTTC
D: TRBD2; size: .; J: TRBJ2-7; V: TRBV5-1; length: 14; CDR3: CASSLGASGYEQYF; DNA: TGCGCCAGCAGCTTGGGGGCTAGCGGCTACGAGCAGTACTTC
D: .; size: .; J: TRBJ2-5; V: TRBV5-4; length: 12; CDR3: CASSQDLETQYF; DNA: TGTGCCAGCAGCCAAGATTTGGAGACCCAGTACTTC
D: .; size: .; J: TRBJ2-7; V: TRBV21-1; length: 15; CDR3: CASSFPRAGGVEQYF; DNA: TGTGCCAGCAGCTTCCCCCGGGCGGGAGGCGTCGAGCAGTACTTC
D: TRBD1; size: .; J: TRBJ1-5; V: TRBV6-1; length: 15; CDR3: CASSDHRGSNQPQHF; DNA: TGTGCCAGCAGTGATCACAGGGGTAGCAATCAGCCCCAGCATTTT
D: .; size: .; J: TRBJ2-6; V: TRBV9; length: 14; CDR3: CASMGGTRANVLTF; DNA: TGTGCCAGCATGGGGGGTACTAGGGCCAACGTCCTGACTTTC
D: .; size: .; J: TRBJ1-3; V: TRBV15; length: 15; CDR3: CATSRVRGTGNTIYF; DNA: TGTGCCACCAGCAGAGTAAGGGGCACTGGAAACACCATATATTTT
D: .; size: .; J: TRBJ2-2; V: TRBV5-4; length: 15; CDR3: CASSLGGRTAGELFF; DNA: TGTGCCAGCAGCTTGGGGGGGCGGACAGCCGGGGAGCTGTTTTTT
D: .; size: .; J: TRBJ1-2; V: TRBV6-5; length: 14; CDR3: CASSYSTGNYGYTF; DNA: TGTGCCAGCAGTTACTCCACAGGGAACTATGGCTACACCTTC
D: .; size: .; J: TRBJ1-4; V: TRBV6-1; length: 13; CDR3: CASSTPYNEKLFF; DNA: TGTGCCAGCAGCACACCGTATAATGAAAAACTGTTTTTT
D: TRBD1; size: .; J: TRBJ1-4; V: TRBV5-1; length: 14; CDR3: CASSPGQGGEKLFF; DNA: TGCGCCAGCAGCCCGGGACAGGGAGGGGAAAAACTGTTTTTT
D: .; size: .; J: TRBJ1-1; V: TRBV29-1; length: 14; CDR3: CSVPTRGTNTEAFF; DNA: TGCAGCGTCCCAACCCGGGGGACAAACACTGAAGCTTTCTTT
D: .; size: .; J: TRBJ1-4; V: TRBV6-5; length: 14; CDR3: CASSFRTTNEKLFF; DNA: TGTGCCAGCAGCTTCAGGACAACTAATGAAAAACTGTTTTTT
D: .; size: .; J: TRBJ1-2; V: TRBV28; length: 16; CDR3: CASTGEGVILNYGYTF; DNA: TGTGCCAGCACCGGGGAGGGGGTTATTTTAAACTATGGCTACACCTTC
D: TRBD2; size: few; J: TRBJ2-1; V: TRBV28; length: 20; CDR3: CASSLRGTSGSRPNYNEQFF; DNA: TGTGCCAGCAGTTTAAGAGGGACTAGCGGGAGCCGGCCGAATTACAATGAGCAGTTCTTC
D: .; size: .; J: TRBJ1-5; V: TRBV28; length: 12; CDR3: CASEGPNQPQHF; DNA: TGTGCCAGCGAGGGGCCGAATCAGCCCCAGCATTTT
D: .; size: few; J: TRBJ1-3; V: TRBV5-3; length: 14; CDR3: CASSLAGSGNTIYF; DNA: TGTGCCAGCAGCTTGGCAGGGAGTGGAAACACCATATATTTT
D: .; size: .; J: TRBJ1-1; V: TRBV27; length: 16; CDR3: CASNAGTGGMNTEAFF; DNA: TGTGCCAGCAATGCAGGGACCGGGGGAATGAACACTGAAGCTTTCTTT
D: TRBD1; size: .; J: TRBJ2-1; V: TRBV4-2; length: 16; CDR3: CASSRLTGESYNEQFF; DNA: TGTGCCAGCAGCCGGCTGACAGGGGAAAGCTACAATGAGCAGTTCTTC
D: .; size: .; J: TRBJ2-1; V: TRBV11-2; length: 15; CDR3: CASSLGTGSYNEQFF; DNA: TGTGCCAGCAGCTTGGGGACTGGGTCCTACAATGAGCAGTTCTTC
D: .; size: .; J: TRBJ1-2; V: TRBV6-6; length: 14; CDR3: CASSASGESYGYTF; DNA: TGTGCCAGCAGCGCCTCGGGGGAGTCCTATGGCTACACCTTC
D: .; size: .; J: TRBJ1-3; V: TRBV6-6; length: 14; CDR3: CASSPQGPGNTIYF; DNA: TGTGCCAGCAGTCCCCAGGGACCTGGAAACACCATATATTTT
D: .; size: .; J: TRBJ1-2; V: TRBV15; length: 15; CDR3: CATSRVDGTVLGYTF; DNA: TGTGCCACCAGCAGAGTCGACGGGACTGTTCTTGGCTACACCTTC
D: .; size: .; J: TRBJ1-2; V: TRBV28; length: 15; CDR3: CASSPSGDANYGYTF; DNA: TGTGCCAGCAGTCCGTCCGGGGATGCTAACTATGGCTACACCTTC
D: TRBD1; size: .; J: TRBJ1-5; V: TRBV30; length: 15; CDR3: CAWSGDSHSNQPQHF; DNA: TGTGCCTGGAGTGGGGACAGCCATAGCAATCAGCCCCAGCATTTT
D: .; size: .; J: TRBJ1-1; V: TRBV6-5; length: 13; CDR3: CASSYEGKGEAFF; DNA: TGTGCCAGCAGTTACGAAGGTAAAGGGGAAGCTTTCTTT
D: .; size: .; J: TRBJ1-1; V: TRBV6-1; length: 15; CDR3: CASSPSQGTGTEAFF; DNA: TGTGCCAGCAGTCCCAGTCAGGGAACGGGTACTGAAGCTTTCTTT
D: .; size: .; J: TRBJ2-1; V: TRBV29-1; length: 15; CDR3: CSGSTNRMLAGEQFF; DNA: TGCAGCGGGTCGACGAACCGCATGCTCGCGGGTGAGCAGTTCTTC
D: TRBD2; size: .; J: TRBJ2-1; V: TRBV28; length: 15; CDR3: CASIPGLAGAYGQFF; DNA: TGTGCCAGCATCCCGGGACTAGCGGGAGCATACGGGCAGTTCTTC
D: TRBD2; size: .; J: TRBJ2-1; V: TRBV5-4; length: 14; CDR3: CASSLGTSANEQFF; DNA: TGTGCCAGCAGCTTAGGGACTAGCGCTAATGAGCAGTTCTTC
D: TRBD1; size: few; J: TRBJ2-7; V: TRBV7-2; length: 15; CDR3: CASSPEGQVLYEQYF; DNA: TGTGCCAGCAGCCCGGAAGGACAGGTACTCTACGAGCAGTACTTC
D: .; size: few; J: TRBJ2-7; V: TRBV6-6; length: 14; CDR3: CASRRTADSYEQYF; DNA: TGTGCCAGCAGAAGGACAGCAGACTCCTACGAGCAGTACTTC
D: .; size: few; J: TRBJ2-1; V: TRBV5-4; length: 12; CDR3: CASSRYRGEQFF; DNA: TGTGCCAGCAGCCGATACCGAGGTGAGCAGTTCTTC
D: .; size: .; J: TRBJ2-1; V: TRBV2; length: 13; CDR3: CASRPAGDNEQFF; DNA: TGTGCCAGCAGACCAGCGGGCGACAATGAGCAGTTCTTC